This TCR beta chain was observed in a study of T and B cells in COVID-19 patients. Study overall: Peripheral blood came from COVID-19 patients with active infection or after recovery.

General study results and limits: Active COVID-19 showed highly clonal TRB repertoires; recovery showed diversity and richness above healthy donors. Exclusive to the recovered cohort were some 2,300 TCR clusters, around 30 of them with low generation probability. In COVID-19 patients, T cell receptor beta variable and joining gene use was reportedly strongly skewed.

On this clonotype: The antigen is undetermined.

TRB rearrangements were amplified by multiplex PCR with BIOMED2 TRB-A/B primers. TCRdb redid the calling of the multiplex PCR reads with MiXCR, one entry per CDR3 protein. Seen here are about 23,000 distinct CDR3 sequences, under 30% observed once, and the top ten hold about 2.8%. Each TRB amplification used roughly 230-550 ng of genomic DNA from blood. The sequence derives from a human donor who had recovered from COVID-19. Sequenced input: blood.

The CDR3 nucleotides read TGTGCCAGCTCACCAGGACAGGAGACCCAGTACTTC. Its translation is CASSPGQETQYF. The V and J genes are TRBV18 and TRBJ2-5; TRBD1 might be the D (6 bases). This CDR3 has 12 residues. From germline, CDR1 is KGHSH and CDR2 LQKENI. V was shortened by 2 bases and J by 5 bases, with 6 bases between the two germline ends.